This T cell receptor beta chain was retrieved from a study of OX40 agonist ivuxolimab in advanced cancers. This table comes from immunoSEQ multiplex PCR, and its TCRdb copy is limited to in-frame clones, with some not included. Found here are approximately 51,000 clones, approximately 80% of them singletons; the top ten hold around 2%. This CDR3 contains 11 residues. V was trimmed by 7 bases and J by 4 bases, leaving 7 bases between them. From germline, CDR1 is MDHEN and CDR2 SYDVKM. The receptor comes from an adult with an advanced solid tumor such as melanoma, head and neck, liver or kidney cancer. Sequenced here: CD4+ or CD8+ T cells sorted from blood, sampled in a trial of the OX40 agonist ivuxolimab. The V gene is TRBV28, the J gene TRBJ1-1; the D is unclear. This CDR3 is CASIGRTEAFF. The DNA for the CDR3 is TGTGCCAGCATCGGACGCACTGAAGCTTTCTTT.